This record looks at one T cell receptor beta chain sequence and its context. Its specificity is not known. 13 Jbeta primers and 60 Vbeta primers were used for the PCR. Sequencing was performed with immunoSEQ multiplex PCR; in TCRdb, only in-frame clones are kept and a portion is missing. The repertoire holds about 190,000 clones, with over 70% as singletons. The data were obtained in a study of cytomegalovirus exposure and HLA in healthy donors. As for the study in general: Around 77 million unique TCRs from HLA-typed donors made up an early data release.

General study results and limits: Among the most significant clusters, several appeared linked to common viral pathogens in a later analysis. Whilst most TCR sequences proved rare, a subset of public TCRs occurred across many donors.

The receptor comes from a boy aged 2 to 9 in good health and CMV-seronegative. The sequencing sample was made of PBMCs.

The CDR3 sequence: CAWSVFGSGANVLTF. The CDR3 nucleotides are TGTGCCTGGAGTGTATTTGGGAGTGGGGCCAACGTCCTGACTTTC. The V call is TRBV30, the J call TRBJ2-6, with D maybe TRBD2 (5 bases). Looked up from germline, CDR1 is GTSNPN and CDR2 is SVGIG (reference sequence). V shed 0 bases and J shed 3 bases, with 9 bases lying between them. The CDR3 extends over 15 amino acids. Supplemented by reference TRBV30 and TRBJ2-6, the full variable domain reads SQTIHQWPATLVQPVGSPLSLECTVEGTSNPNLYWYRQAAGRGLQLLFYSVGIGQISSEVPQNLSASRPQDRQFILSSKKLLLSDSGFYLCAWSVFGSGANVLTFGAGSRLTVL.